This T cell receptor (beta chain) was captured in a study of identical twins' blood T cells. Broader study findings: Out-of-frame TCRbeta clonotypes reportedly had markedly more similar V usage in twins than unrelated donors.

TCRdb passed the 5' RACE reads through MiXCR, listing each CDR3 protein once. The data show 350,000 to 400,000 distinct CDR3 sequences, with about 28% seen just once and roughly 6.1% held by the top ten. With respect to this clonotype: Its antigen is unknown.

The CDR3 consists of 13 residues. V gave up 4 bases and J gave up 8 bases, with 12 bases separating them. The germline gives CDR1 MNHEY, CDR2 SMNVEV (reference sequence). The sequence derives from a woman aged 18 to 55 in good health. The chain links TRBV27 to TRBJ2-1, with D tentatively TRBD1 (6 bases). Input material: PBMCs. CDR3 region: CASSSPGHHEQFF. In DNA form, the CDR3 reads TGTGCCAGCAGTTCACCGGGACATCATGAGCAGTTCTTC.